These 32 T cell receptor beta chains originate from one sample sequenced in a study of cytomegalovirus exposure and HLA in healthy donors. PCR used 60 Vbeta primers and 13 Jbeta primers. Assay used: immunoSEQ multiplex PCR; TCRdb lists only in-frame clones, some missing. The table lists under 100,000 clones. The sample consisted of PBMCs. These receptors all come from a young woman in good health and CMV-seronegative.

The V call is TRBV7-2, the J call TRBJ2-5, with TRBD2 matching 8 bases. From germline, CDR1 is SGHTA and CDR2 FQGNSA. This CDR3 spans 15 amino acids. V lost 1 base to trimming and J lost 5 bases; unmatched junction nucleotides: 6. CDR3 bases: TGTGCCAGCAGCTTAGGGCGGGGGGATTGGGAGACCCAGTACTTC. It yields the protein CASSLGRGDWETQYF.

The rearrangement links TRBV29-1 to TRBJ1-2, with D perhaps matching TRBD1 (6 bases). Trimming shortened V by 6 bases and J by 2 bases, and 19 bases separated the two germline ends. The germline gives CDR1 SQVTM, CDR2 ANQGSEA. The CDR3 sequence is 15 residues long. CDR3 amino acids: CSVGNPTGSNYGYTF. In DNA form, the CDR3 reads TGCAGCGTGGGTAACCCGACAGGATCCAACTATGGCTACACCTTC.

The chain uses TRBV30 and TRBJ2-5, with TRBD1 as a possible D gene (6 bases). CDR3 length: 13 amino acids. Germline-derived CDR1 and CDR2 are GTSNPN and SVGIG (reference sequence). Trimming stripped 1 base from V and 3 bases from J, with 9 bases between. In DNA, the CDR3 is TGTGCCTGGAGTGCCTACAGGGAAGAGACCCAGTACTTC. It is translated as CAWSAYREETQYF.

The chain uses TRBV14 and TRBJ1-2; 7 nucleotides align to TRBD1. The CDR3 is made up of 15 amino acids. Germline V gene lookup returns CDR1 SGHDN and CDR2 FVKESK. After removal of 4 bases from V and 0 bases from J, the junction contained 5 bases not matched to a gene. The CDR3 sequence: CASSRGQDSNYGYTF. The CDR3 nucleotides read TGTGCCAGCAGCCGAGGACAGGATTCTAACTATGGCTACACCTTC.

This chain links TRBV5-1 with TRBJ2-7; TRBD1 might be the D (5 bases). The ends were cut back, 0 bases at V and 2 bases at J, with 15 bases in the middle. The CDR3 runs to 16 residues. Germline lookup yields CDR1 SGHRS and CDR2 YFSETQ. The CDR3: CASSLAFSTATYEQYF. CDR3 nucleotide sequence: TGCGCCAGCAGCTTGGCCTTTTCGACAGCCACCTACGAGCAGTACTTC.

The chain couples TRBV18 to TRBJ1-1; D might be TRBD1 (5 bases). The CDR3 is made up of 16 amino acids. V was cut by 4 bases and J by 1 base, with 16 bases left in between. Germline loops: CDR1 KGHSH, CDR2 LQKENI. CDR3 in DNA: TGTGCCAGCTCACGCCAATTGACAGCTGAGAACACTGAAGCTTTCTTT. Translation gives CASSRQLTAENTEAFF.

The J gene is TRBJ1-1, the V gene TRBV27, with a weak D call TRBD1 (5 bases). The CDR3 extends over 15 amino acids. Germline V CDR1 and CDR2: MNHEY, SMNVEV (reference sequence). V was shortened by 5 bases and J by 8 bases, with 21 bases between the two germline ends. CDR3 sequence reads: CASSADRDTTPEAFF. In DNA form, the CDR3 reads TGTGCCAGCAGTGCTGACAGAGATACAACGCCCGAAGCTTTCTTT.

The chain recombines TRBV25-1 with TRBJ1-2; D uncertain. V was clipped by 7 bases and J by 7 bases, with 13 bases between them. CDR3 size: 12 residues. CDR1 MGHDK and CDR2 SYGVNS come from the germline V gene. Here the CDR3 reads CASTGGSVGYTF. The CDR3 DNA sequence: TGTGCCAGCACGGGAGGGTCGGTTGGCTACACCTTC.

This chain links TRBV5-8 with TRBJ1-4; 9 bases align to TRBD1. This CDR3 has 15 amino acids. J was trimmed by 7 bases and V by 2 bases; bases with no gene match: 6. Germline CDR1 SGHTS, CDR2 YDEGEE. Written as DNA, the CDR3 is TGTGCCAGCAGCTTACCGGGACAGGGCAGTGAAAAACTGTTTTTT. Its translation is CASSLPGQGSEKLFF.

V is TRBV11-1 and J is TRBJ2-3; TRBD1 matches 8 bases. V lost 6 bases, J lost 3 bases, and 5 bases stayed unmatched. CDR1 and CDR2 from the germline V gene are SGHAT and FQDESV (reference sequence). This CDR3 is 14 amino acids long. In DNA, the CDR3 is TGTGCCAGCAGTCAAGGACAGGGTACAGATACGCAGTATTTT. Amino acids: CASSQGQGTDTQYF.

In the case of this clone: The junction differs from germline at one of its ends, possibly a read error. This CDR3 is CASSSQDSQGTQYF. CDR3 DNA: TGTGCCAGCAGTTCCCAGGACAGCCAAGGGACCCAGTACTTC. The chain recombines TRBV28 with TRBJ2-5, with D possibly being TRBD1 (6 bases). Germline V gene sequence: CDR1 MDHEN, CDR2 SYDVKM. The CDR3 sequence is 14 residues long.

This chain connects TRBV6-1 to TRBJ2-7; TRBD1 might be the D (6 bases). Germline-derived CDR1 and CDR2 are MNHNS and SASEGT. This CDR3 region has 14 residues. Trimming left V 6 bases short and J 6 bases short, with 18 bases between. The CDR3 reads CASSERSNRAEQYF. For the CDR3, the DNA is TGTGCCAGCAGCGAGAGATCAAACAGGGCCGAGCAGTACTTC.

The rearrangement links TRBV5-4 to TRBJ1-1, with 7 bases fitting TRBD1. This CDR3 is 15 amino acids long. V dropped 5 bases and J dropped 0; count of bases not matched to a gene: 7. Germline V gives CDR1 SGHNT, CDR2 YYREEE (reference sequence). The CDR3 reads CASRQPGQLNTEAFF. In DNA form, the CDR3 reads TGTGCCAGCAGGCAACCGGGACAGTTGAACACTGAAGCTTTCTTT.

The chain is built from TRBV27 and TRBJ2-7; maybe TRBD2 (5 bases). Deletions cut 0 bases from V and 0 bases from J, with 9 bases between. The CDR3 contains 15 residues. The V gene's germline CDR1 is MNHEY and CDR2 SMNVEV (reference sequence). CDR3 amino acids: CASSLSGGPSYEQYF. The CDR3 nucleotides read TGTGCCAGCAGTTTATCGGGCGGGCCCTCCTACGAGCAGTACTTC.

The chain employs TRBV5-1 and TRBJ1-6; a possible D gene is TRBD1 (5 bases). The length of the CDR3 is 15 residues. Germline loops: CDR1 SGHRS, CDR2 YFSETQ. The V and J ends lost 1 base and 8 bases respectively, with 13 bases between them. CDR3 loop: CASSLRGDRDSPLHF. CDR3 in DNA: TGCGCCAGCAGCTTGCGGGGGGATCGCGATTCACCCCTCCACTTT.

J is TRBJ1-3 and V is TRBV11-3; perhaps TRBD1 as D (5 bases). Germline V lookup: CDR1 SGHNT, CDR2 YENEEA. The CDR3 has 16 residues. V lost 6 bases and J 2 bases, leaving 17 bases between the germline ends. In nucleotides, the CDR3 is TGTGCCAGCAGAAAGGGGCAACTTACGACTGGAAACACCATATATTTT. It specifies CASRKGQLTTGNTIYF.

The gene calls are TRBV10-3 and TRBJ2-2; 8 bases agree with TRBD2. Germline values: CDR1 ENHRY, CDR2 SYGVKD. Trimming cost V 8 bases and J 6 bases; bases outside gene matches: 5. This CDR3 is 13 amino acids long. DNA of the CDR3: TGTGCCATCCAGACAGCGGGGGCCGGGGAGCTGTTTTTT. This sequence encodes CAIQTAGAGELFF.

The V and J genes are TRBV21-1 and TRBJ1-1; the table's D call, TRBD1, has no DNA check behind it. TRBV21-1 has pseudogene status. The CDR3 extends over 17 amino acids. The CDR3 spells CASSTLNPGQGNTEAFF. The CDR3 nucleotides read TGTGCCAGCAGCACCTTAAACCCCGGACAGGGGAACACTGAAGCTTTCTTT.

This chain connects TRBV7-8 to TRBJ2-1, with TRBD2 matching over 10 bases. V gave up 2 bases and J gave up 4 bases; unmatched junction bases: 5. The length of the CDR3 is 16 residues. Germline V CDR1 and CDR2: SGHVS, FQNEAQ. For the CDR3, the DNA is TGTGCCAGCAGCTTATCTACTAGCGGGAATTACAATGAGCAGTTCTTC. It is translated as CASSLSTSGNYNEQFF.

The V and J genes are TRBV7-9 and TRBJ1-1; no firm D call. Germline V gives CDR1 SEHNR, CDR2 FQNEAQ (reference sequence). The CDR3 is 13 residues long. Trimming stripped 7 bases from V and 1 base from J, with 10 bases between. Here the CDR3 reads CASIEAANTEAFF. The CDR3 DNA reads as TGTGCCAGCATCGAGGCAGCGAACACTGAAGCTTTCTTT.

The chain is built from TRBV6-4 and TRBJ1-5, with D perhaps TRBD1 (6 bases). V lost 3 bases, J lost 9 bases, and 18 bases lay in between. The germline CDR1 and CDR2 sequences are MRHNA and SNTAGT. CDR3 length equals 15 residues. CDR3 bases: TGTGCCAGCAGTGAATCGGGGGGCGCTGATCGGCCCCAGCATTTT. This codes for CASSESGGADRPQHF.

This rearrangement joins TRBV5-3 to TRBJ1-5; D might be TRBD1 (6 bases). TRBV5-3 is recorded as an ORF, its role being uncertain. The CDR3 consists of 17 residues. Trimming removed 2 bases at V and 5 bases at J, with 20 bases between. The CDR3 bases are TGTGCCAGAAGCTTACCGGTTAGGGGGACCTGGCATCAGCCCCAGCATTTT. This translates into CARSLPVRGTWHQPQHF.

As concerns this clone: The junction departs from germline at one end; a sequencing error may be responsible. V gene TRBV7-7 combines with J gene TRBJ2-3; 8 bases match TRBD2. The CDR3 runs to 16 residues. CDR1 is SSHAT and CDR2 is FNYEAQ in the germline V gene (reference sequence). CDR3 sequence (DNA): TGTGCTAGCAGCTTGGCCCCGGGAGGGGCAAAAGATACGCAGTATTTT. This translates into CASSLAPGGAKDTQYF.

The rearrangement uses TRBV6-5 and TRBJ2-6; unclear D gene. The germline V gene has CDR1 MNHEY and CDR2 SVGAGI. The CDR3 length is 13 residues. V was shortened by 5 bases and J by 2 bases, with 4 bases between the two germline ends. CDR3 sequence reads: CASSPTGANVLTF. Here the CDR3 DNA reads TGTGCCAGCAGTCCTACTGGGGCCAACGTCCTGACTTTC.

V and J are TRBV19 and TRBJ1-3; D uncertain. This CDR3 region has 16 residues. Per germline, CDR1 LNHDA and CDR2 SQIVND (reference sequence). V was shortened by 3 bases and J by 0 bases, with 12 bases between the two germline ends. CDR3 DNA sequence: TGTGCCAGTAGTATGGGGAGCGTGGGCTCTGGAAACACCATATATTTT. Protein sequence: CASSMGSVGSGNTIYF.

This chain joins TRBV11-3 and TRBJ2-7, with TRBD2 matching over 9 bases. CDR3 size: 14 residues. V dropped 6 bases and J dropped 3; count of bases not matched to a gene: 6. Germline V gives CDR1 SGHNT, CDR2 YENEEA. The CDR3 DNA reads TGTGCCAGCAGTCATAGCGGGAGTGGCTACGAGCAGTACTTC. The encoded protein is CASSHSGSGYEQYF. Variable domain in full (rest from reference TRBV11-3 and TRBJ2-7): EAGVVQSPRYKIIEKKQPVAFWCNPISGHNTLYWYLQNLGQGPELLIRYENEEAVDDSQLPKDRFSAERLKGVDSTLKIQPAELGDSAVYLCASSHSGSGYEQYFGPGTRLTVT.

Concerning this clone: This sample includes further DNA sequences coding for the same CDR3. V gene TRBV4-1 combines with J gene TRBJ2-7, with D tentatively TRBD2 (7 bases). The germline V gene has CDR1 MGHRA and CDR2 YSYEKL. The length of the CDR3 is 15 residues. Trimming took off 1 base at V and 3 bases at J, with 13 bases between the two ends. CDR3 nucleotide sequence: TGCGCCAGCAGCCAAGTGGGGGGGGCTTACTACGAGCAGTACTTC. It is translated as CASSQVGGAYYEQYF.

This chain joins TRBV11-3 and TRBJ2-7; 12 positions match TRBD1. This CDR3 contains 17 residues. The J segment lost 4 bases and the V segment lost 5 bases, leaving 12 bases of the junction unmatched. The germline V gene has CDR1 SGHNT and CDR2 YENEEA. Here the CDR3 reads CASSGGPGQGAQYEQYF. In nucleotides, the CDR3 is TGTGCCAGCAGCGGTGGACCGGGACAGGGGGCGCAGTACGAGCAGTACTTC.

The chain combines TRBV7-9 with TRBJ2-5; no firm D call. Germline CDR1 and CDR2: SEHNR and FQNEAQ (reference sequence). V gave up 1 base and J gave up 1 base, with 7 bases separating them. CDR3 size: 14 residues. CDR3 amino acids: CASSLVGFQETQYF. CDR3 nucleotides: TGTGCCAGCAGCTTAGTCGGGTTCCAAGAGACCCAGTACTTC.

This chain joins TRBV4-1 and TRBJ1-2; TRBD1 agrees at 8 bases. Germline CDR1 and CDR2: MGHRA and YSYEKL. CDR3 length equals 14 residues. Unmatched junction bases numbered 13, after V lost 10 bases and J lost 6 bases. DNA of the CDR3: TGCGCCATCGCACGGCCCGGGACAGGAGATGGCTACACCTTC. Residues: CAIARPGTGDGYTF.

The chain couples TRBV5-6 to TRBJ2-1; possibly TRBD1 for D (6 bases). Germline CDR1 and CDR2: SGHDT and YYEEEE. The length of the CDR3 is 13 residues. V lost 7 bases to trimming and J lost 1 base, with 9 bases between them. The CDR3 DNA is TGTGCCAGCCGGGACATTTCCTACAATGAGCAGTTCTTC. It yields the protein CASRDISYNEQFF.

For this clone: The germline gene is not matched at one end of the junction; a read error may be the cause. In DNA form, the CDR3 reads TGTGCTAGCAGCTTAGCGTCGTACACAGATACGCAGTATTTT. This encodes CASSLASYTDTQYF. The chain employs TRBV7-7 and TRBJ2-3; TRBD2 is a possible D gene (5 bases). Germline loops: CDR1 SSHAT, CDR2 FNYEAQ (reference sequence). The CDR3 is 14 residues long.